The 31 T cell receptor beta chains below all came from one sample that was sequenced in a study of PD-1 blockade in classical Hodgkin lymphoma (dated by TCRdb to about 2020). Libraries came from the immunoSEQ multiplex PCR assay. In its TCRdb copy, this immuneACCESS table keeps in-frame sequences only and misses some clones. Where compared with another copy, unresolved V genes explain less than half of these, and the others have no known cause. The sample yields 55,000 to 75,000 clones; approximately 94% were counted once. The ten biggest clones cover 6.5% to 8% of the sample. The meaning of the sample's time point label: cycle 1 day 1 (C1D1), immediately before nivolumab initiation. Relapse after autologous stem cell transplantation had occurred in all trial patients, and cohorts A, B and C were distinguished by prior brentuximab vedotin exposure. The sequencing here drew on peripheral blood mononuclear cells (PBMCs), taken at baseline. These receptors all come from a human donor with classical Hodgkin lymphoma.

This chain uses TRBV7-7 with TRBJ2-7, with D possibly TRBD2 on 5 matching bases. This CDR3 has 14 amino acids. With 5 bases removed from V and 2 bases from J, the gap between germline ends came to 13 bases. Germline-derived CDR1 and CDR2 are SSHAT and FNYEAQ (reference sequence). CDR3 sequence (DNA): TGTGCCAGCAGCCGAAAGGACGGGGCCTACGAGCAGTACTTC. Residues: CASSRKDGAYEQYF.

DNA for the CDR3: TGTGCCAGCTCACCAACGGATGGAGGCTTCTATGGCTACACCTTC. Protein product: CASSPTDGGFYGYTF. The chain carries TRBV18 and TRBJ1-2; D not resolved. This CDR3 region has 15 residues. V was trimmed by 2 bases and J by 4 bases, leaving 14 bases between them. CDR1 and CDR2 from the germline V gene are KGHSH and LQKENI. Full variable domain (missing parts from reference TRBV18 and TRBJ1-2): NAGVMQNPRHLVRRRGQEARLRCSPMKGHSHVYWYRQLPEEGLKFMVYLQKENIIDESGMPKERFSAEFPKEGPSILRIQQVVRGDSAAYFCASSPTDGGFYGYTFGSGTRLTVV.

The gene calls are TRBV2 and TRBJ2-1; unclear D gene. The V and J ends lost 8 bases and 4 bases respectively, with 15 bases between them. CDR1 and CDR2 from the germline V gene are SNHLY and FYNNEI. The CDR3 covers 14 residues. The CDR3 reads CASDDSLSYNEQFF. The CDR3 DNA is TGTGCCAGCGACGATAGCTTGAGTTACAATGAGCAGTTCTTC.

The V and J genes are TRBV19 and TRBJ1-1; D ambiguous. The germline V and J ends were trimmed by 6 bases and 0 bases, with 5 bases remaining between them. The length of the CDR3 is 12 residues. Germline V gene lookup returns CDR1 LNHDA and CDR2 SQIVND (reference sequence). The CDR3 is CASRGLNTEAFF. The CDR3 nucleotides are TGTGCCAGTAGGGGGTTGAACACTGAAGCTTTCTTT.

V and J are TRBV4-1 and TRBJ2-1; D not resolved. V lost 1 base and J lost 5, with 12 bases in between. Germline V lookup: CDR1 MGHRA, CDR2 YSYEKL. This CDR3 has 15 amino acids. The CDR3 loop is CASSQGLNNDNEQFF. The CDR3 DNA sequence: TGCGCCAGCAGCCAAGGGCTGAACAATGACAATGAGCAGTTCTTC.

The gene calls are TRBV6-1 and TRBJ2-7; unclear D gene. The V and J ends lost 3 bases and 3 bases respectively, with 12 bases between them. The CDR3 covers 14 residues. CDR1 and CDR2 (germline): MNHNS, SASEGT. This CDR3 reads CASSDPAEVYEQYF. CDR3 in DNA: TGTGCCAGCAGTGATCCCGCCGAGGTCTACGAGCAGTACTTC.

In DNA form, the CDR3 reads TGTGCCAGCAGTTTATGGGAGGCAGGGCCCGGGGAGCTGTTTTTT. Translating gives CASSLWEAGPGELFF. This sequence joins TRBV27 and TRBJ2-2, with a weak D call TRBD2 (6 bases). V was shortened by 1 base and J by 6 bases, with 12 bases between the two germline ends. The CDR3 consists of 15 residues. Per germline, CDR1 MNHEY and CDR2 SMNVEV (reference sequence).

CDR3 region: CASSDIFGEQGGRNQETQYF. For the CDR3, the DNA is TGTGCCAGCAGTGACATTTTTGGAGAACAGGGGGGCAGAAACCAAGAGACCCAGTACTTC. The chain employs TRBV2 and TRBJ2-5; 8 positions agree with TRBD1. CDR1 SNHLY and CDR2 FYNNEI come from the germline V gene. The J segment lost 0 bases and the V segment lost 3 bases, leaving 18 bases of the junction unmatched. The CDR3 is 20 residues long.

The chain combines TRBV6-6 with TRBJ2-3; the D is unclear. Per germline, CDR1 MNHNY and CDR2 SVGAGI (reference sequence). Deletions cut 2 bases from V and 3 bases from J, with 9 bases between. The CDR3 extends over 14 amino acids. CDR3 sequence (DNA): TGTGCCAGCAGTTACGCCTACGGTACAGATACGCAGTATTTT. It specifies CASSYAYGTDTQYF.

The chain combines TRBV18 with TRBJ1-5; D call uncertain. The CDR3 is 14 amino acids. Germline V gene data show CDR1 as KGHSH and CDR2 as LQKENI. V gave up 5 bases and J gave up 5 bases, with 13 bases separating them. In DNA, the CDR3 is TGTGCCAGCTCAAGGACGGAGAAGGATCAGCCCCAGCATTTT. It is translated as CASSRTEKDQPQHF.

This rearrangement joins TRBV4-1 to TRBJ1-1; 11 bases fit TRBD1. The length of the CDR3 is 17 residues. Germline V lookup: CDR1 MGHRA, CDR2 YSYEKL. The trim removed 3 bases at V and 3 bases at J, leaving 9 bases unmatched. CDR3 coding DNA: TGCGCCAGCAGCCAGTCCGGGACAGGGGGGAGGGACACTGAAGCTTTCTTT. Translating it yields CASSQSGTGGRDTEAFF.

This clone was recorded only once. CDR3 region: CASSTGAPGGNEQFF. The CDR3 DNA reads TGTGCCAGTAGTACCGGGGCGCCAGGTGGGAATGAGCAGTTCTTC. J is TRBJ2-1 and V is TRBV19; D is tentatively TRBD1 or TRBD2 (5 bases each). CDR1 and CDR2 (germline): LNHDA, SQIVND (reference sequence). This CDR3 is built from 15 residues. V lost 4 bases to trimming and J lost 7 bases, with 17 bases between them. Drawing the rest from reference TRBV19 and TRBJ2-1, the complete variable domain is DGGITQSPKYLFRKEGQNVTLSCEQNLNHDAMYWYRQDPGQGLRLIYYSQIVNDFQKGDIAEGYSVSREKKESFPLTVTSAQKNPTAFYLCASSTGAPGGNEQFFGPGTRLTVL.

The gene calls are TRBV28 and TRBJ1-6, with D perhaps matching TRBD1 (5 bases). Trimming took 5 bases from V and 7 from J, leaving 18 bases between them. This CDR3 spans 16 amino acids. CDR1 and CDR2 from the germline V gene are MDHEN and SYDVKM. This CDR3 reads CASSLPGGFRNSPLHF. As DNA, the CDR3 is TGTGCCAGCAGTCTCCCCGGGGGATTCAGGAATTCACCCCTCCACTTT.

The rearrangement uses TRBV7-3 and TRBJ2-7; D gene uncertain. The CDR3 spans 13 residues. The V gene lost 2 bases and the J gene lost 5 bases, with 10 bases spanning the gap. Germline V gives CDR1 SGHTA, CDR2 FQGTGA. The CDR3 DNA follows: TGTGCCAGCAGCTTAGGGAAAATCAACGAGCAGTACTTC. This sequence encodes CASSLGKINEQYF.

This chain uses TRBV5-6 with TRBJ2-1; 11 positions agree with TRBD2. In germline, CDR1 is SGHDT, CDR2 YYEEEE. The length of the CDR3 is 15 residues. Trimming at V came to 4 bases and at J to 10 bases, leaving 10 bases not matched to a gene. The CDR3 DNA follows: TGTGCCAGCAGCCGTCGGACTAGCGGGCTGCGAGAGCAGTTCTTC. Residues: CASSRRTSGLREQFF. Supplemented by reference TRBV5-6 and TRBJ2-1, the full variable domain reads DAGVTQSPTHLIKTRGQQVTLRCSPKSGHDTVSWYQQALGQGPQFIFQYYEEEERQRGNFPDRFSGHQFPNYSSELNVNALLLGDSALYLCASSRRTSGLREQFFGPGTRLTVL.

The rearrangement uses TRBV18 and TRBJ2-2; D not resolved. Germline V gene data show CDR1 as KGHSH and CDR2 as LQKENI. The CDR3 extends over 14 amino acids. V shed 1 base and J shed 0 bases, with 3 bases lying between them. CDR3 region: CASSPLSNTGELFF. CDR3 in DNA: TGTGCCAGCTCACCACTCTCGAACACCGGGGAGCTGTTTTTT.

This chain links TRBV19 with TRBJ2-2; 8 nucleotides line up with TRBD1. V shed 5 bases, J shed 2 bases, and the junction held 7 bases outside the gene matches. Germline V lookup: CDR1 LNHDA, CDR2 SQIVND (reference sequence). The CDR3 is made up of 16 amino acids. The CDR3 spells CASSEGRGLNTGELFF. The CDR3 DNA follows: TGTGCCAGTAGTGAGGGCAGGGGGCTAAACACCGGGGAGCTGTTTTTT.

The chain is built from TRBV19 and TRBJ2-5; TRBD2 matches 10 bases. V lost 3 bases to trimming and J lost 2 bases; unmatched junction nucleotides: 15. Per the germline V gene, CDR1 is LNHDA and CDR2 is SQIVND (reference sequence). The CDR3 covers 19 residues. CDR3 protein: CASSITASGLAGEQETQYF. The DNA of the CDR3 is TGTGCCAGTAGTATTACGGCCTCTGGGCTAGCGGGAGAACAAGAGACCCAGTACTTC.

This clone was seen a handful of times. The chain has TRBV5-1 and TRBJ2-7, with D maybe TRBD1 (5 bases). The CDR3 runs 12 residues. V was cut by 7 bases and J by 3 bases, with 11 bases left in between. Looked up from germline, CDR1 is SGHRS and CDR2 is YFSETQ. DNA for the CDR3: TGCGCCAGCGGAAACCAGGGCTACGAGCAGTACTTC. It yields the protein CASGNQGYEQYF.

The chain is built from TRBV27 and TRBJ1-1; D is perhaps TRBD1 (6 bases). V dropped 6 bases and J dropped 4 bases, with 15 bases sitting between them. The germline V gene encodes CDR1 MNHEY and CDR2 SMNVEV (reference sequence). The length of the CDR3 is 14 residues. CDR3 sequence: CASRTTGELTEAFF. For the CDR3, the DNA is TGTGCCAGCAGAACGACAGGAGAGCTCACTGAAGCTTTCTTT.

The rearrangement links TRBV19 to TRBJ2-7; TRBD1 matches at 10 bases. Trimming took 6 bases from V and 2 from J; bases not matched to a gene: 1. The V gene's germline CDR1 is LNHDA and CDR2 SQIVND (reference sequence). The CDR3 loop spans 13 amino acids. CDR3 nucleotide sequence: TGTGCCAGTAGGGGACAGGGGACCTACGAGCAGTACTTC. Translated, it gives CASRGQGTYEQYF.

By share, this clone ranks as medium-sized. The chain is built from TRBV14 and TRBJ1-6, with D possibly matching TRBD1 (5 bases). V was shortened by 3 bases and J by 10 bases, with 10 bases between the two germline ends. The CDR3 sequence is 13 residues long. CDR1 SGHDN and CDR2 FVKESK come from the germline V gene. CDR3: CASSQQGWSPLHF. CDR3 bases: TGTGCCAGCAGCCAGCAGGGATGGTCACCCCTCCACTTT.

The chain joins TRBV27 to TRBJ1-2, with 8 bases aligning to TRBD1. J was trimmed by 6 bases and V by 3 bases; bases with no gene match: 3. CDR1 is MNHEY, CDR2 SMNVEV, per germline (reference sequence). The CDR3 contains 13 residues. CDR3 DNA: TGTGCCAGCAGTTTGCAGGGGGCTGATGGCTACACCTTC. Translation gives CASSLQGADGYTF.

The chain links TRBV7-3 to TRBJ2-3, with 12 bases matching TRBD2. This CDR3 has 16 residues. J lost 1 base, V lost 5 bases, and 4 bases had no gene match. Germline loops: CDR1 SGHTA, CDR2 FQGTGA. The CDR3 nucleotides read TGTGCCAGCAGCAAGAGACTAGCGGGGGGCACAGATACGCAGTATTTT. It yields the protein CASSKRLAGGTDTQYF.

The chain links TRBV5-1 to TRBJ1-1; 7 nucleotides agree with TRBD1. J gave up 1 base and V 4 bases, and 7 bases lay outside the gene matches. This CDR3 contains 15 residues. Germline-derived CDR1 and CDR2 are SGHRS and YFSETQ. The CDR3 DNA is TGCGCCAGCAGCCAGACCGGGACAGCGAACACTGAAGCTTTCTTT. This codes for CASSQTGTANTEAFF.

CDR3 sequence reads: CASTRGDRENPYEQYF. For the CDR3, the DNA is TGCGCCAGCACCCGGGGGGACAGGGAGAACCCCTACGAGCAGTACTTC. V usage is TRBV5-1 and J usage is TRBJ2-7; TRBD1 aligns across 9 bases. Trimming at V came to 6 bases and at J to 2 bases, leaving 12 bases not matched to a gene. This CDR3 has 16 amino acids. Germline assignment: CDR1 SGHRS and CDR2 YFSETQ.

This rearrangement joins TRBV5-1 to TRBJ1-2; TRBD1 matches 9 bases. This CDR3 contains 14 residues. J gave up 8 bases and V 6 bases, and 11 bases lay outside the gene matches. Germline V gene sequence: CDR1 SGHRS, CDR2 YFSETQ. DNA of the CDR3: TGCGCCAGCACCCGCGGACAGGGGAGGGAAGGCTACACCTTC. This encodes CASTRGQGREGYTF.

The chain joins TRBV18 to TRBJ2-3; D unclear. Germline assignment: CDR1 KGHSH and CDR2 LQKENI. The CDR3 length is 12 residues. Trimming removed 4 bases from V and 3 bases from J, with 5 bases in between. The CDR3 bases are TGTGCCAGCTCACAGAGTACAGATACGCAGTATTTT. This codes for CASSQSTDTQYF.

The V gene is TRBV5-8, the J gene TRBJ2-3, with a possible D match to TRBD1 (6 bases). The germline V gene has CDR1 SGHTS and CDR2 YDEGEE. V was clipped by 6 bases and J by 3 bases, with 23 bases between them. This CDR3 contains 17 residues. The CDR3 bases are TGTGCCAGCAACCTCCGGGACACTTTTTTGGGAACAGATACGCAGTATTTT. Translation gives CASNLRDTFLGTDTQYF.

The chain has TRBV7-6 and TRBJ2-1, with D maybe TRBD2 (6 bases). V shed 5 bases and J shed 4 bases, with 12 bases lying between them. This CDR3 region has 14 residues. Germline lookup yields CDR1 SGHVS and CDR2 FNYEAQ. The CDR3 loop is CASSQTRDYNEQFF. Written as DNA, the CDR3 is TGTGCCAGCAGCCAGACTAGAGATTACAATGAGCAGTTCTTC.

The chain recombines TRBV9 with TRBJ1-2, with D perhaps TRBD1 (6 bases). This CDR3 contains 14 residues. CDR1 and CDR2 (germline): SGDLS, YYNGEE. The V gene lost 4 bases and the J gene lost 1 base, with 11 bases spanning the gap. CDR3 in amino acids: CASSPEGGNYGYTF. The DNA of the CDR3 is TGTGCCAGCAGCCCCGAGGGGGGTAACTATGGCTACACCTTC.